One sample yielded the 10 T cell receptor beta chains listed below, sequenced in a study of post-analysis software for immune sequencing data. Points from the study as a whole: Patients carried roughly 5 TRBV segments more frequently than controls did, and TRBV5-6, TRBV5-1 and TRBV20-1 were among them.

Their cognate antigens are unknown. Carried by the TCR beta cDNA libraries were unique molecular identifiers. One entry per CDR3 protein, called by TCRdb with MiXCR from the PCR reads. The sample carries around 200,000 distinct CDR3 sequences, 29% recorded once. The sequenced sample was blood. The receptors were sampled from a girl between 2 and 17 years old with multiple sclerosis.

The genes are TRBV3-1 and TRBJ2-1; 7 positions match TRBD2. The CDR3 consists of 18 residues. Germline CDR1 LGHDT, CDR2 YNNKEL (reference sequence). Germline trimming cut 0 bases from V and 4 bases from J; bases unmatched to any gene: 12. In DNA, the CDR3 is TGTGCCAGCAGCCAAGATCGAATTAGGGCGGGGGAGTACAATGAGCAGTTCTTC. This sequence encodes CASSQDRIRAGEYNEQFF.

This clonotype was picked up a small number of times. This sequence joins TRBV7-2 and TRBJ1-5; no reliable D call. The V end lost 0 bases, the J end lost 7 bases, and 10 bases lay between the germline ends. The CDR3 has 14 amino acids. Germline CDR1 and CDR2: SGHTA and FQGNSA. The CDR3 spells CASSLADLGQPQHF. The CDR3 region has the DNA TGTGCCAGCAGCTTAGCGGACCTGGGCCAGCCCCAGCATTTT.

This clonotype was seen more than once but under ten times. This chain uses TRBV7-2 with TRBJ2-2, with 8 bases matching TRBD1. The CDR3 has 16 amino acids. Germline assignment: CDR1 SGHTA and CDR2 FQGNSA. V lost 2 bases and J lost 5; bases outside the gene matches: 7. The CDR3 DNA reads TGTGCCAGCAGCTTAATGGCAGGGGGCGCGACCGGGGAGCTGTTTTTT. Its translation: CASSLMAGGATGELFF. Complete variable domain (other parts from reference TRBV7-2 and TRBJ2-2): GAGVSQSPSNKVTEKGKDVELRCDPISGHTALYWYRQSLGQGLEFLIYFQGNSAPDKSGLPSDRFSAERTGGSVSTLTIQRTQQEDSAVYLCASSLMAGGATGELFFGEGSRLTVL.

This clonotype was picked up many times. The genes are TRBV29-1 and TRBJ2-2; 11 nucleotides align to TRBD2. Germline CDR1 is SQVTM and CDR2 is ANQGSEA. V gave up 6 bases and J gave up 7 bases; unmatched junction bases: 13. This CDR3 is 16 amino acids long. CDR3 coding DNA: TGCAGCGTCGCTGGGCAACTAGCGGGAGCAGTCGGGGAGCTGTTTTTT. Residues: CSVAGQLAGAVGELFF.

This clonotype has a handful of counts. This chain joins TRBV7-9 and TRBJ2-7, with 8 bases fitting TRBD1. The CDR3 runs to 14 residues. V was clipped by 5 bases and J by 4 bases; unmatched bases: 7. Germline assignment: CDR1 SEHNR and CDR2 FQNEAQ (reference sequence). The CDR3 sequence: CASSPRQGKYEQYF. CDR3 bases: TGTGCCAGCAGCCCTAGACAGGGGAAATACGAGCAGTACTTC.

This clonotype was seen ten or more times. J is TRBJ1-2 and V is TRBV29-1; D is ambiguous. The V end was cut by 0 bases, the J end by 4 bases, with 6 bases between. This CDR3 spans 12 amino acids. Germline CDR1 SQVTM, CDR2 ANQGSEA. This CDR3 reads CSVEDQGYGYTF. CDR3 DNA sequence: TGCAGCGTTGAAGATCAAGGCTATGGCTACACCTTC.

Of note for this clonotype: Being one base from a much bigger clone, this may be a read error. The chain has TRBV6-5 and TRBJ1-6, with a weak D call TRBD1 (5 bases). The V end was cut by 5 bases, the J end by 7 bases, with 15 bases between. The germline CDR1 and CDR2 sequences are MNHEY and SVGAGI. CDR3 size: 15 residues. CDR3 amino acids: CASSPRQSWNSPLHF. Written as DNA, the CDR3 is TGTGCCAGCAGTCCCAGACAGAGTTGGAATTCACCCCTCCACTTT.

This clonotype was seen only a few times. The J gene is TRBJ1-1, the V gene TRBV7-9; weak D call: TRBD1 (5 bases). The CDR3 covers 13 residues. Per the germline V gene, CDR1 is SEHNR and CDR2 is FQNEAQ (reference sequence). Trimming left V 0 bases short and J 12 bases short, with 14 bases between. CDR3 sequence reads: CASSLAPGTKTFF. Here the CDR3 DNA reads TGTGCCAGCAGCTTAGCCCCCGGGACCAAAACTTTCTTT.

This clonotype was counted between two and nine times. The chain is built from TRBV29-1 and TRBJ2-1, with D possibly matching TRBD2 (5 bases). With 7 bases removed from V and 3 bases from J, the gap between germline ends came to 10 bases. Germline-derived CDR1 and CDR2 are SQVTM and ANQGSEA. The CDR3 totals 12 residues. CDR3 nucleotides: TGCAGCGCCGGGAACTACTACAATGAGCAGTTCTTC. Amino acids: CSAGNYYNEQFF.

The sample holds a few counts of this clonotype. The J gene is TRBJ2-3, the V gene TRBV12-3 or TRBV12-4; D perhaps matches TRBD1 (6 bases). V dropped 4 bases and J dropped 2 bases, with 16 bases sitting between them. The CDR3 is made up of 16 amino acids. The CDR3 here is CASSSQGLSHTDTQYF. In DNA, the CDR3 is TGTGCCAGCAGTTCCCAGGGGCTATCACACACAGATACGCAGTATTTT.